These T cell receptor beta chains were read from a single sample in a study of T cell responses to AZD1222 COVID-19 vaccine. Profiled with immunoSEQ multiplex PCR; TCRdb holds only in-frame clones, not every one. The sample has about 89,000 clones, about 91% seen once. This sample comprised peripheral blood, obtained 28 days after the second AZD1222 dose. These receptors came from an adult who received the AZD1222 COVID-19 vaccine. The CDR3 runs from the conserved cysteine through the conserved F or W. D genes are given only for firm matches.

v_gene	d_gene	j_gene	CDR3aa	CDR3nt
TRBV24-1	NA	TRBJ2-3	CATSDADRSGDTQYF	TGTGCCACCAGTGATGCCGACAGGTCTGGGGATACGCAGTATTTT
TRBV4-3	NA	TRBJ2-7	CASSQDRTSYEQYF	TGCGCCAGCAGCCAAGATCGGACAAGTTACGAGCAGTACTTC
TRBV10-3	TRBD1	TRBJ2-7	CAISELQGAPYEQYF	TGTGCCATCAGTGAGTTACAGGGGGCTCCCTACGAGCAGTACTTC
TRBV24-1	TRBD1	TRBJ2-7	CATSLQGANEQYF	TGTGCCACCAGTTTACAGGGGGCTAACGAGCAGTACTTC
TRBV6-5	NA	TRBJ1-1	CASRKNTEAFF	TGTGCCAGCAGGAAGAACACTGAAGCTTTCTTT
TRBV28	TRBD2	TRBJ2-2	CASSLWRLAGGPGELFF	TGTGCCAGCAGTTTATGGCGACTAGCGGGGGGGCCCGGGGAGCTGTTTTTT
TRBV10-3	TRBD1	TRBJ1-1	CAISGYTGTATMNTEAFF	TGTGCCATCAGTGGATACACCGGGACAGCAACTATGAACACTGAAGCTTTCTTT
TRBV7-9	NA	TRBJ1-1	CASSSGDRMNTEAFF	TGTGCCAGCAGCTCAGGAGACAGGATGAACACTGAAGCTTTCTTT
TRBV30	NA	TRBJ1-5	CAWSVGFANQPQHF	TGTGCCTGGAGTGTAGGGTTCGCGAATCAGCCCCAGCATTTT
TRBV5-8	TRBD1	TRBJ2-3	CASSKHGTGGITDTQYF	TGTGCCAGCAGCAAACATGGGACAGGGGGTATCACAGATACGCAGTATTTT
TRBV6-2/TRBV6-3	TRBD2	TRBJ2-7	CASSSDGTSAYEQYF	TGTGCCAGCAGCTCCGACGGGACTAGCGCCTACGAGCAGTACTTC
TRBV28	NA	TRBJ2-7	CASSRRTYEQYF	TGTGCCAGCAGTCGAAGGACATACGAGCAGTACTTC
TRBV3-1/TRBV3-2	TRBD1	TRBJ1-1	CASPGQEPNTEAFF	TGTGCCAGCCCGGGACAGGAGCCGAACACTGAAGCTTTCTTT
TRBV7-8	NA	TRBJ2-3	CASSLRSNTQYF	TGTGCCAGCAGCTTACGCTCTAATACGCAGTATTTT
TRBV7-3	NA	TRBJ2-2	CASSLAEIGELFF	TGTGCCAGCAGCTTAGCCGAGATCGGGGAGCTGTTTTTT